This TCR beta chain was observed in a study of blood T cell repertoires in COVID-19. Self-reported history from a screening survey and questionnaire set each donor's cohort. Donors in Cohort 3 counted as recovered after two negative PCRs, clearance, or symptom resolution. Source study methods: Using reference gene primer amplification, nucleated cell counts were estimated. Clones were sequenced by immunoSEQ multiplex PCR, and TCRdb holds only the in-frame ones, with some missing. For V, J and clone size, that table is used; D and trimming come from the DNA. The repertoire includes 250,000 to 350,000 clones, 92% of them detected once, and less than 20% sits in the top ten. Trimming stripped 0 bases from V and 1 base from J, with 8 bases between. Germline-derived CDR1 and CDR2 are KGHSH and LQKENI. The CDR3 covers 15 residues.

Sequenced: PBMCs or T cells enriched from blood (not recorded which). This TCR derives from a woman aged 25 to 39 who had recovered from COVID-19. J is TRBJ2-3 and V is TRBV18; no clear D. The CDR3 coding sequence is TGTGCCAGCTCACCACCCCACTTCGGCACAGATACGCAGTATTTT. Its protein product is CASSPPHFGTDTQYF.